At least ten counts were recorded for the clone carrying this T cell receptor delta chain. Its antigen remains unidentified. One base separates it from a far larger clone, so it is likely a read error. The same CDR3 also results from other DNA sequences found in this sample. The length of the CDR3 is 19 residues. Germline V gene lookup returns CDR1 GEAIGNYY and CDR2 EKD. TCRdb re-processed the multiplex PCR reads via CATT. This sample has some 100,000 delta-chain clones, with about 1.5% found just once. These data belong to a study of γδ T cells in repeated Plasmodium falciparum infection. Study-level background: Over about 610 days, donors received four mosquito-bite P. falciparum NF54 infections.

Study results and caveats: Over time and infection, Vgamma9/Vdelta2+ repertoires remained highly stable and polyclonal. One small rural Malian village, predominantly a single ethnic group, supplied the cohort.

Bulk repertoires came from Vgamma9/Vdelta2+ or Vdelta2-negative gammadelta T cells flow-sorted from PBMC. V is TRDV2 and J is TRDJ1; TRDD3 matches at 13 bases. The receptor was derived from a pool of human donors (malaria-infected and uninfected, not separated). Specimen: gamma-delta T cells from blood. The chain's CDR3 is CACDDLLGDTPAYTDKLIF. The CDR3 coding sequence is TGTGCCTGTGACGATTTACTGGGGGATACGCCCGCGTACACCGATAAGCTCATCTTT.